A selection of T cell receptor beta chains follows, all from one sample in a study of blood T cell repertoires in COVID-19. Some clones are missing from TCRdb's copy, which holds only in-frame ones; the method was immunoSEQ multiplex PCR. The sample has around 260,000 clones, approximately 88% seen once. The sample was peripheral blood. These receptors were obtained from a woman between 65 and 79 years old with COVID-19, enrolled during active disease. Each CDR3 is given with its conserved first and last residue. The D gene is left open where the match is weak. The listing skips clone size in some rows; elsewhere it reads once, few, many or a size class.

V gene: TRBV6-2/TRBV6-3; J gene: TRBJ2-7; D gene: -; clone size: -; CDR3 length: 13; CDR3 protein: CASSPTRAGEQYF; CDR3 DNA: TGTGCCAGCAGTCCAACCAGGGCCGGCGAGCAGTACTTC
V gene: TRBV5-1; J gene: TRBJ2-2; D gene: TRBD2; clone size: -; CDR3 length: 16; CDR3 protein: CASSDRTSGQTGELFF; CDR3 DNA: TGCGCCAGCAGCGACAGGACTAGCGGACAGACCGGGGAGCTGTTTTTT
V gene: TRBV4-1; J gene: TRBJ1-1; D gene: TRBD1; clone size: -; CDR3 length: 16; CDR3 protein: CASSRQSRGPNTEAFF; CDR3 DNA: TGCGCCAGCAGCCGACAGAGCAGGGGGCCAAACACTGAAGCTTTCTTT
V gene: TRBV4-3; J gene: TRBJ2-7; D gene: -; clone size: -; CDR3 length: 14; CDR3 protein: CASSQGHSSGEQYF; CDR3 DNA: TGCGCCAGCAGCCAAGGCCATTCTTCGGGGGAGCAGTACTTC
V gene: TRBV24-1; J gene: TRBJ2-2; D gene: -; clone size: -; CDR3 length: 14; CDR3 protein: CATSDYDSTGELFF; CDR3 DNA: TGTGCCACCAGTGATTACGACAGCACCGGGGAGCTGTTTTTT
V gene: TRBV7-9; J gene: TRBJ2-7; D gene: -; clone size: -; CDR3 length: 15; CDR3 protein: CASSGGSGSSYEQYF; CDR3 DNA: TGTGCCAGCAGCGGAGGTAGCGGAAGCTCCTACGAGCAGTACTTC
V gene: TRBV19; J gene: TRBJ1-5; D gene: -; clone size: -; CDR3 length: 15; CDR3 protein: CASSSPGALAQPQHF; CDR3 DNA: TGTGCCAGTAGTAGCCCAGGGGCCCTGGCCCAGCCCCAGCATTTT
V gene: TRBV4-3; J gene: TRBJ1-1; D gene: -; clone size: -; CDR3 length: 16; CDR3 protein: CASSQVNRKGYTEAFF; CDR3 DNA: TGCGCCAGCAGCCAAGTAAACAGGAAAGGGTACACTGAAGCTTTCTTT
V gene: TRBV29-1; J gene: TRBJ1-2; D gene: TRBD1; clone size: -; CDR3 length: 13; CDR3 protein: CSVWTGGGYGYTF; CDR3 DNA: TGCAGCGTTTGGACAGGGGGCGGGTATGGCTACACCTTC
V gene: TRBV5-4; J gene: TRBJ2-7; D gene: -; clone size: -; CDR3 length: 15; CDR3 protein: CASRGDGLPTYEQYF; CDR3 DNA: TGTGCCAGCAGGGGCGATGGGCTTCCTACCTACGAGCAGTACTTC
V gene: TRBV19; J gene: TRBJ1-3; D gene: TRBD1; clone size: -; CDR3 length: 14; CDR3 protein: CASSSQGSGNTIYF; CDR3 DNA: TGTGCCAGTAGTTCACAGGGGTCTGGAAACACCATATATTTT
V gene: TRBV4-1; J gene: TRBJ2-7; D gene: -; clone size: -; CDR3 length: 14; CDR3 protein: CASSQPTGTNEQYF; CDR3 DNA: TGCGCCAGCAGCCAACCGACAGGCACGAACGAGCAGTACTTC
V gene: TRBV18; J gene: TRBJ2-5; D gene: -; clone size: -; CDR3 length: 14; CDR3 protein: CASSPPLVQETQYF; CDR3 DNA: TGTGCCAGCTCACCACCCCTAGTGCAAGAGACCCAGTACTTC
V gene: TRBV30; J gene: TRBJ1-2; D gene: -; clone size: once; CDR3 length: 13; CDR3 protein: CACRDRANYGYTF; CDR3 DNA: TGTGCCTGTCGAGACAGAGCTAACTATGGCTACACCTTC
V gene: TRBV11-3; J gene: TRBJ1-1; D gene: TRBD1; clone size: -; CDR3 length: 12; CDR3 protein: CASDRGLGEAFF; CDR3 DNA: TGTGCCAGCGACAGGGGGCTTGGTGAAGCTTTCTTT
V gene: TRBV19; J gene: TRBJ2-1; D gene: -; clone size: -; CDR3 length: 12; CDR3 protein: CASSEGGNEQFF; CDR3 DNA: TGTGCCAGTAGTGAGGGGGGGAATGAGCAGTTCTTC
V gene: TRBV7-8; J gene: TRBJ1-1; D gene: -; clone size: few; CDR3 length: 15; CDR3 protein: CASSLSGLGFTEAFF; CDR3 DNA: TGTGCCAGCAGCTTATCTGGACTGGGGTTCACTGAAGCTTTCTTT
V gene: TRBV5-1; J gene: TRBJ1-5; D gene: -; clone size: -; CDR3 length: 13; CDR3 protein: CASRADSNQPQHF; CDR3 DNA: TGCGCCAGCAGGGCAGATAGCAATCAGCCCCAGCATTTT
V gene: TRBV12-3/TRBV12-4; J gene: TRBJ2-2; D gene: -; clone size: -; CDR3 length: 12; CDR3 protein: CASSFLAGELFF; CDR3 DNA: TGTGCCAGCAGTTTTTTAGCCGGGGAGCTGTTTTTT
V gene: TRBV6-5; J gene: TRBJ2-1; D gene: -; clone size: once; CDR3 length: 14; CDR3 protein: CASSSGQSGNEQFF; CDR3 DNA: TGTGCCAGCAGTTCCGGACAGTCTGGGAATGAGCAGTTCTTC
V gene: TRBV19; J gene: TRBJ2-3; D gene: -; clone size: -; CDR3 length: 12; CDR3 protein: CASSISGDTQYF; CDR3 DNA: TGTGCCAGTAGTATTAGTGGAGATACGCAGTATTTT
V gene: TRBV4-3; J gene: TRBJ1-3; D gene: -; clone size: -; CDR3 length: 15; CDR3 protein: CASSLMRGFGNTIYF; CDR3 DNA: TGCGCCAGCAGCCTGATGAGAGGATTTGGAAACACCATATATTTT
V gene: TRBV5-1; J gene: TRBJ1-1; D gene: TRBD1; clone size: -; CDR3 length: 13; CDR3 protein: CASSRDRVYGAFF; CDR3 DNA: TGCGCCAGCAGCCGGGACAGGGTGTATGGAGCTTTCTTT
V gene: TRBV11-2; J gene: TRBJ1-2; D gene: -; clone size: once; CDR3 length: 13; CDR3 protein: CASSPYEGVGYTF; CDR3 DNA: TGTGCCAGCAGCCCCTACGAGGGGGTTGGCTACACCTTC
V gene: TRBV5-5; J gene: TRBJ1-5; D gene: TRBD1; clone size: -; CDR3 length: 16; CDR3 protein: CASSFTGTGWNQPQHF; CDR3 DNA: TGTGCCAGCAGCTTTACCGGGACAGGGTGGAATCAGCCCCAGCATTTT
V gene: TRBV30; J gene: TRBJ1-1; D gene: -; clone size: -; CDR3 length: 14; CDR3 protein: CAWSRAPPNTEAFF; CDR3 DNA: TGTGCCTGGAGCAGGGCCCCTCCAAACACTGAAGCTTTCTTT
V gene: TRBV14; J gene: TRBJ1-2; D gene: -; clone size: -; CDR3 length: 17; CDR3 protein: CASSQDIFRTLVYGYTF; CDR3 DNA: TGTGCCAGCAGCCAAGACATTTTCCGGACTTTGGTCTATGGCTACACCTTC
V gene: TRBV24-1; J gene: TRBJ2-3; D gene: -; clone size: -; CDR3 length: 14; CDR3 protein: CATSDLPGRNTQYF; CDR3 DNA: TGTGCCACCAGTGATTTGCCTGGCAGGAATACGCAGTATTTT
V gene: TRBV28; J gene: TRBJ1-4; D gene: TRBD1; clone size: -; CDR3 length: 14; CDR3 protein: CASSEPGGNEKLFF; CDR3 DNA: TGTGCCAGCAGTGAACCAGGGGGAAATGAAAAACTGTTTTTT
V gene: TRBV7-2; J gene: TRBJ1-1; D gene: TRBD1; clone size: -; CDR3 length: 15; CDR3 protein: CASRSPGTGNTEAFF; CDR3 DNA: TGTGCCAGCAGAAGTCCCGGGACAGGGAACACTGAAGCTTTCTTT
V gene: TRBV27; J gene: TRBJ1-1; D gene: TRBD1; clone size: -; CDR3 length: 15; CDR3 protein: CASKVGAGTGSIAFF; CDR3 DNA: TGTGCCAGCAAAGTAGGAGCGGGGACAGGGAGTATAGCTTTCTTT
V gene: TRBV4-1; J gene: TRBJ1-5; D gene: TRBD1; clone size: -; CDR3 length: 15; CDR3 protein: CASSPGQGWNQPQHF; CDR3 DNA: TGCGCCAGCAGCCCGGGACAGGGGTGGAATCAGCCCCAGCATTTT
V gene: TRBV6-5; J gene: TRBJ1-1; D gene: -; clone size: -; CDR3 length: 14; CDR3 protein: CASSSRNFWSEAFF; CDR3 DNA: TGTGCCAGCAGCTCTCGTAATTTCTGGAGTGAAGCTTTCTTT
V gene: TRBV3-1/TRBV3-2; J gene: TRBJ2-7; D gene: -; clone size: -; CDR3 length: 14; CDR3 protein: CASSQGLALYEQYF; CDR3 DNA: TGTGCCAGCAGCCAAGGATTGGCTCTCTACGAGCAGTACTTC
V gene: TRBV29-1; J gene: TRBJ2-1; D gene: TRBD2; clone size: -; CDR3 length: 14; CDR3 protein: CSGILAGGLGEQFF; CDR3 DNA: TGCAGCGGTATACTAGCGGGAGGGCTCGGTGAGCAGTTCTTC
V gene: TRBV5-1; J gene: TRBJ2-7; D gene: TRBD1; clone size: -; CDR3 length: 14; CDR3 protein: CASRSGTAAYEQYF; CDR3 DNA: TGCGCCAGCAGGTCCGGGACAGCAGCCTACGAGCAGTACTTC
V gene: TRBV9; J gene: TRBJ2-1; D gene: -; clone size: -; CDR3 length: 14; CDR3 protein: CASSPADTYNEQFF; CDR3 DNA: TGTGCCAGCAGCCCCGCGGACACGTACAATGAGCAGTTCTTC
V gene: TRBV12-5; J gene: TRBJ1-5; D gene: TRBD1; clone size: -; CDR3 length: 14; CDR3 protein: CASGFGQGVQPQHF; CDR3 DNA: TGTGCTAGTGGTTTCGGACAGGGGGTTCAGCCCCAGCATTTT
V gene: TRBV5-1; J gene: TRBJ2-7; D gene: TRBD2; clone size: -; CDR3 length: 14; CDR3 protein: CASSWTRQSYEQYF; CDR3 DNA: TGCGCCAGCAGCTGGACTAGACAGTCCTACGAGCAGTACTTC
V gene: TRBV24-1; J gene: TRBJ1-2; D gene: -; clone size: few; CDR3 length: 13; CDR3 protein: CATSGIMDYGYTF; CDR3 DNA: TGTGCCACCAGCGGGATCATGGACTATGGCTACACCTTC
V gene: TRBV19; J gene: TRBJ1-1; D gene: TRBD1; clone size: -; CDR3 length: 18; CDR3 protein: CASRGGTGTGRMNTEAFF; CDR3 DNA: TGTGCCAGTAGAGGGGGGACCGGGACAGGGAGAATGAACACTGAAGCTTTCTTT
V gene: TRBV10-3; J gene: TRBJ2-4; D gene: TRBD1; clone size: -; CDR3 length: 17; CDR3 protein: CAISGSGTGSAKNIQYF; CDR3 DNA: TGTGCCATCAGTGGGTCCGGGACAGGGTCAGCCAAAAACATTCAGTACTTC
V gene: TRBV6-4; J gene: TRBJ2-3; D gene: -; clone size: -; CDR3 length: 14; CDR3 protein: CASSAGFGTDTQYF; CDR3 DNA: TGTGCCAGCAGTGCAGGGTTTGGCACAGATACGCAGTATTTT
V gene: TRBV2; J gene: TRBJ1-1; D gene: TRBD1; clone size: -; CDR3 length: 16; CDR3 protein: CAHTDRRSRGDTEAFF; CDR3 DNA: TGTGCCCATACGGACAGGAGATCTCGCGGGGACACTGAAGCTTTCTTT
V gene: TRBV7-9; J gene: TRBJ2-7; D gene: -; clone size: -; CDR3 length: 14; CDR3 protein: CASSLRDLAYEQYF; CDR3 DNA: TGTGCCAGCAGCTTAAGGGACTTAGCCTACGAGCAGTACTTC
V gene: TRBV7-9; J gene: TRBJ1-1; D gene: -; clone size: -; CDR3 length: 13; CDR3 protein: CASSLQGLTEAFF; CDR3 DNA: TGTGCCAGCAGCTTACAGGGTTTGACTGAAGCTTTCTTT
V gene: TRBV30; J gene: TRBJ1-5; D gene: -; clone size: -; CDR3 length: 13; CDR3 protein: CAWSPGSNQPQHF; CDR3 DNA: TGTGCCTGGAGTCCCGGGAGCAATCAGCCCCAGCATTTT
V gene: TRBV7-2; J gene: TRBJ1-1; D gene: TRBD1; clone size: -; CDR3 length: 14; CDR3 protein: CASSRGQGFTEAFF; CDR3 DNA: TGTGCCAGCAGCAGGGGGCAGGGGTTCACTGAAGCTTTCTTT